The T cell receptor beta chain described here comes from a study of T-cell reconstitution after alpha-beta-depleted transplantation in children (dated by TCRdb to the mid-2010s). Study-wide context: The study quantitatively tracked T-cell immune reconstitution after TCRalphabeta/CD19-depleted allogeneic hematopoietic cell transplantation in children using TCR repertoire profiling.

The CDR3, cysteine through phenylalanine, is 16 amino acids long. Only CDR3 DNA is held: 48 bases, read in frame from base 1. In the germline V gene, CDR1 corresponds to KGHSH and CDR2 to LQKENI. V drops 2 bases and J drops 4 bases, leaving 17 bases in between. Receptor libraries were prepared by PCR. The sequencer listed for this sample is Illumina HiSeq 2500. To normalize quantification of the TCRbeta repertoire, the TCR libraries were built with molecular barcoding that relied on unique molecular identifiers. TCRdb cleaned the public reads at Q25 with fastp, built clones with MiXCR and kept in-frame beta chains. Each CDR3 protein gets just one entry, which takes the most common genes and DNA from the rows behind it. For this sample the table gives about 420,000 distinct CDR3 sequences, of which 11% were detected only once. The top ten constitute roughly 5.1% of the sample. This clonotype was found a few times. Its binding antigen is unknown. Per-base qualities were not stored, and no clone one base away is much larger.

The sequence is built from TRBV18 and TRBJ2-5; the D segment cannot be called with confidence. The origin of this receptor is a human donor who donated a stem cell graft to a child with acute myeloid leukemia. The sequenced sample was PBMCs from the stem cell graft donor, obtained from the stem cell graft. Read as DNA, the sequence is TGTGCCAGCTCACCATACGACTCCGCTTCTGGAGAGACCCAGTACTTC. It translates to CASSPYDSASGETQYF.